This T cell receptor (beta chain) was identified in a study of OX40 agonist ivuxolimab in advanced cancers. With regard to the full study: Ivuxolimab, which targeted the costimulatory receptor OX40 (CD134), was an agonistic, fully human IgG2 monoclonal antibody. Intravenous ivuxolimab was administered to patients every 2 weeks at six dose levels: 0.01, 0.1, 0.3, 1.5, 3 and 10 mg/kg. Among the roughly 50 dose-escalation patients, 19 had hepatocellular carcinoma, 15 melanoma, 9 renal cell carcinoma and 9 head and neck cancer. The dose-escalation cohort was 80% to 90% male with a mean age of about 60 years, ranging from about 23 to 85. Prior anti-PD-1, anti-PD-L1 or anti-CTLA-4 therapy was permitted, and checkpoint inhibitors had been received by about two fifths of dose-escalation patients. Partial responses occurred in three dose-escalation patients: two with cutaneous melanoma and one with hepatocellular carcinoma. Peripheral TCRbeta sequencing aimed to test whether ivuxolimab altered TCR sequence diversity and caused clonal T-cell expansion. The paper covers the monotherapy dose-escalation part of the phase I ivuxolimab trial, which included N of about 50 patients. The research as a whole found: The antigen specificity of the peripheral T cells that underwent clonal expansion was not determined. After ivuxolimab, expanded clones were on average more numerous among CD8+ T cells than among CD4+ T cells. Low levels of normalized T-cell clonal expansion were also seen in some patients who did not respond. In the 0.1-3.0 mg/kg groups, partial responders were among the patients with the lowest normalized peripheral clonal expansion, particularly in CD8+ T cells. At doses of 0.1 to 3.0 mg/kg, clonal expansion of both CD4+ and CD8+ T cells in blood was seen between baseline and week 6.

Germline trimming amounts to 5 bases on V and 5 bases on J, with 11 as the count of junction bases outside the gene matches. From the cysteine up to the phenylalanine, the CDR3 has a length of 14 residues. Of the read, only the CDR3 DNA is kept; its 42 bases are in frame from base 1. CDR1 SQVTM and CDR2 ANQGSEA are derived from the germline V gene. The trial excluded patients who had a history of autoimmune disease or who were on systemic immunosuppression. In every dose cohort, peripheral blood was drawn for TCR sequencing at baseline, cycle 4 day 1, and cycle 7 day 1. The samples were taken from a phase I, first-in-human, multicenter, open-label dose-escalation trial of ivuxolimab. Adults with locally advanced or metastatic head and neck squamous cell, hepatocellular, melanoma or renal cell carcinoma were enrolled in the trial. CD4+ and CD8+ T cells were sorted separately from peripheral blood before TCR sequencing.

To sequence the TCRbeta CDR3 region, genomic DNA was isolated from the sorted cells. The immunoSEQ Assay was used to sequence the TCRbeta CDR3 regions. Drawn from immuneACCESS, this table holds only the in-frame rearrangements with V and J called that TCRdb kept. Clones are partly lost; checked studies trace under half to an unresolved V gene and leave the rest unexplained. Here the sample has under 90,000 clones; roughly 87% occur a single time. The ten biggest clones cover 0.15% to 0.2% of the sample. To note about this clone: Its recognized antigen is unknown. Nothing much larger sits one base from this clone, and base qualities are not available.

The sample here was CD4+ or CD8+ T cells sorted from blood, taken in a trial of the OX40 agonist ivuxolimab. Here the chain combines TRBV29-1 and TRBJ1-2; 7 junctional bases match TRBD1. This TCR came from an adult with an advanced solid tumor such as melanoma, head and neck, liver or kidney cancer. The CDR3 reads CSVLTGTEVYGYTF. The nucleotide sequence is TGCAGCGTTCTCACCGGGACAGAGGTTTATGGCTACACCTTC.